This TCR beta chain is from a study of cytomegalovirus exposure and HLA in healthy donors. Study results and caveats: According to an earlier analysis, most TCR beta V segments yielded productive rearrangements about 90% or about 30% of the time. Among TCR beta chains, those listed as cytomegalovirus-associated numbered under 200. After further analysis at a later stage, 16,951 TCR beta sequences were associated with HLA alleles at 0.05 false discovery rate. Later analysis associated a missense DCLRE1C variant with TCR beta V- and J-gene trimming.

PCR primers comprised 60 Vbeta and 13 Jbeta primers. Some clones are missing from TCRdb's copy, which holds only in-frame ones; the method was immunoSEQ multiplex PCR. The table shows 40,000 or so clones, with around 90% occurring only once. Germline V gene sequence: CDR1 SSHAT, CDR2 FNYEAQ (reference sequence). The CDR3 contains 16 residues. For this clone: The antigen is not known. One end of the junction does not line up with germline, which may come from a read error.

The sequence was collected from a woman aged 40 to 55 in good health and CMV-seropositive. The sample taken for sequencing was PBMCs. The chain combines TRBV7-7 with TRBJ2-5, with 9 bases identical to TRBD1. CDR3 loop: CASSPRPGTGLLIQYF. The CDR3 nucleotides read TGTGCTAGCAGCCCCCGTCCCGGGACAGGGTTATTGATCCAGTACTTC.